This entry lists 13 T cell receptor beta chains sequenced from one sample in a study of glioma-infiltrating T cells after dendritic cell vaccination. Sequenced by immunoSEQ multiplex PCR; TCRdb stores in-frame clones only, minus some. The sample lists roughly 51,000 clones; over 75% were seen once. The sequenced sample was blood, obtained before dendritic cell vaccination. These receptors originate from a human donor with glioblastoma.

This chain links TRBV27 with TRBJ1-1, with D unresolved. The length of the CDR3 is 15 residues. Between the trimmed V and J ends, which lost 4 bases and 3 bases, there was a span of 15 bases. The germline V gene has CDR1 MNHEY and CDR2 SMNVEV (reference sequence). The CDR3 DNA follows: TGTGCCAGCAGTTCACTATTAGGATTGGACACTGAAGCTTTCTTT. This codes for CASSSLLGLDTEAFF.

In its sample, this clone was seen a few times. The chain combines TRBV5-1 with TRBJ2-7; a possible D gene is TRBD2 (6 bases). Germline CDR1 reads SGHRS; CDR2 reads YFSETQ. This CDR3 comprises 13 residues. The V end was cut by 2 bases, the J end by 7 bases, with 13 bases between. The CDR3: CASSFWGAGEQYF. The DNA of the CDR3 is TGCGCCAGCAGCTTTTGGGGTGCGGGGGAGCAGTACTTC.

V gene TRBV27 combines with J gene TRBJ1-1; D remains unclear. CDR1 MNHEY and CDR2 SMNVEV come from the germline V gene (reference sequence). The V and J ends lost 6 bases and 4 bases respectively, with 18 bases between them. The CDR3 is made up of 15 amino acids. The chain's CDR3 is CASRDLDGSSTEAFF. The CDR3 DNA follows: TGTGCCAGCAGAGACTTAGACGGGTCCTCCACTGAAGCTTTCTTT.

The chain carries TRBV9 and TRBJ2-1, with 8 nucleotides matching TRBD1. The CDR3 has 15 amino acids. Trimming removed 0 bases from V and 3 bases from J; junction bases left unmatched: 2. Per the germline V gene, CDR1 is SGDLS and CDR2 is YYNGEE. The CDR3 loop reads CASSVAGGYYNEQFF. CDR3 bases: TGTGCCAGCAGCGTAGCAGGGGGCTACTACAATGAGCAGTTCTTC.

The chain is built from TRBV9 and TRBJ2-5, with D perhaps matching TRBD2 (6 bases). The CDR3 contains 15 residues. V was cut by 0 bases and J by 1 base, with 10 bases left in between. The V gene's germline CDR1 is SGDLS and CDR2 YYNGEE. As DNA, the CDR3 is TGTGCCAGCAGCGTAGATTCGACTAGCCAAGAGACCCAGTACTTC. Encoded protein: CASSVDSTSQETQYF.

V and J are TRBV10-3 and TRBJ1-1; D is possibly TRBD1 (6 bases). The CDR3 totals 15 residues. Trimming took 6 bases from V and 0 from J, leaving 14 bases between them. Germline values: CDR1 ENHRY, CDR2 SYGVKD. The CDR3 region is CAISKGQTLNTEAFF. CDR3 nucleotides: TGTGCCATCAGCAAAGGACAGACTCTGAACACTGAAGCTTTCTTT.

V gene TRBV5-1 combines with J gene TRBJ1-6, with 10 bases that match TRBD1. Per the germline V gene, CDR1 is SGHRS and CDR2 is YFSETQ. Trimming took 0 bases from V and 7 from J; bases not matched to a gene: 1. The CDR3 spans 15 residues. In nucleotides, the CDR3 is TGCGCCAGCAGCTTGGCGGGACAGGGGAATTCACCCCTCCACTTT. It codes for CASSLAGQGNSPLHF. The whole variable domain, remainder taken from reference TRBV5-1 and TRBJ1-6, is KAGVTQTPRYLIKTRGQQVTLSCSPISGHRSVSWYQQTPGQGLQFLFEYFSETQRNKGNFPGRFSGRQFSNSRSEMNVSTLELGDSALYLCASSLAGQGNSPLHFGNGTRLTVT.

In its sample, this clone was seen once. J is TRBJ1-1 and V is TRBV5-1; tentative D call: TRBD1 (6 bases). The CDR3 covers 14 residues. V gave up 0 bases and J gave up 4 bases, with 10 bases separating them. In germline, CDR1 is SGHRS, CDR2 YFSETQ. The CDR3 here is CASSLEGGGTEAFF. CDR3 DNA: TGCGCCAGCAGCTTGGAGGGAGGGGGCACTGAAGCTTTCTTT.

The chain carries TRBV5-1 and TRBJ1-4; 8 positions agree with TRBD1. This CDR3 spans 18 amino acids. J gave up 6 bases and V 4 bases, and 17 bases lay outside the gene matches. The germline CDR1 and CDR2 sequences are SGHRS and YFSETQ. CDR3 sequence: CASSAGLWTGLGDEKLFF. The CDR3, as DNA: TGCGCCAGCAGCGCGGGCTTGTGGACAGGGCTCGGGGATGAAAAACTGTTTTTT. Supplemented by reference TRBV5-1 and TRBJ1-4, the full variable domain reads KAGVTQTPRYLIKTRGQQVTLSCSPISGHRSVSWYQQTPGQGLQFLFEYFSETQRNKGNFPGRFSGRQFSNSRSEMNVSTLELGDSALYLCASSAGLWTGLGDEKLFFGSGTQLSVL.

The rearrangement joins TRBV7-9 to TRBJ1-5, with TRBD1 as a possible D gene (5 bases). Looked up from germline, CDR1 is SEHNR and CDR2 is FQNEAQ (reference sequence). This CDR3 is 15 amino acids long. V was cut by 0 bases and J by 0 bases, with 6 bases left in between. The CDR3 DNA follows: TGTGCCAGCAGCTTAGCAGGGGATAGCAATCAGCCCCAGCATTTT. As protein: CASSLAGDSNQPQHF.

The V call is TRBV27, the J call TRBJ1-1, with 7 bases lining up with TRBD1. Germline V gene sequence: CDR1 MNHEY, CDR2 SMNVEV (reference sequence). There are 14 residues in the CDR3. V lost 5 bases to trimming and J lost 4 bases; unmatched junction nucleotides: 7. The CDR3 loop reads CASSQLTGSTEAFF. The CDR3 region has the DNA TGTGCCAGCAGTCAGCTGACAGGGTCCACTGAAGCTTTCTTT.

The CDR3, as DNA: TGTGCCAGCAGCTACCTGACTCCCGATTATTACACAGATACGCAGTATTTT. As protein: CASSYLTPDYYTDTQYF. The chain is built from TRBV27 and TRBJ2-3; D remains ambiguous. This CDR3 is 17 amino acids long. Germline V gene lookup returns CDR1 MNHEY and CDR2 SMNVEV (reference sequence). V lost 6 bases and J lost 2, with 21 bases in between.

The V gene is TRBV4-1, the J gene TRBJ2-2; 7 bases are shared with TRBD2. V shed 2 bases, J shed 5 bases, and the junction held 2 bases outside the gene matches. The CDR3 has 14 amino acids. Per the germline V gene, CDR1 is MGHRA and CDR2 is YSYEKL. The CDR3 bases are TGCGCCAGCAGCCAAAACGGGAGGACCGGGGAGCTGTTTTTT. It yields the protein CASSQNGRTGELFF.